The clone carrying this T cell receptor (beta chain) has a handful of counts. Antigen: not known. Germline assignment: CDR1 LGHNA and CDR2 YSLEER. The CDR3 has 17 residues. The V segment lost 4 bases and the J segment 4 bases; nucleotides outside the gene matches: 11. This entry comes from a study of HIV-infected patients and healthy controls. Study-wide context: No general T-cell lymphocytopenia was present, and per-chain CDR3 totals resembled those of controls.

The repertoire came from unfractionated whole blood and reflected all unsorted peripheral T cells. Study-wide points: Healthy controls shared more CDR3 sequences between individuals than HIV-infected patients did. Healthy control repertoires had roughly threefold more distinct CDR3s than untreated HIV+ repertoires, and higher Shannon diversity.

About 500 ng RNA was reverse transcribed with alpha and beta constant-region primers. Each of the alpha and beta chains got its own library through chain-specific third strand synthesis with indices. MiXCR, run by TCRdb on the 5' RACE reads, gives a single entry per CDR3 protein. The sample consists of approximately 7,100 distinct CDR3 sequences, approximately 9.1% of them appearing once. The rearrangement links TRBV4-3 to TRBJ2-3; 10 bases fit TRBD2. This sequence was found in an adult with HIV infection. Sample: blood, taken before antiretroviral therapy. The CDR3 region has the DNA TGCGCCAGCAGCCTTTCCCAGCGGGGGGGCGGTGCAGATACGCAGTATTTT. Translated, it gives CASSLSQRGGGADTQYF.